These 30 T cell receptor beta chains share one sample of origin, sequenced in a study of PD-1 blockade in classical Hodgkin lymphoma. Time point defined: cycle 4 day 1 (C4D1), after six to seven weeks of nivolumab. All trial patients relapsed after autologous stem cell transplantation. TCRdb's table, derived via immunoSEQ multiplex PCR, lists solely in-frame clones and lacks some. The profile shows tens of thousands of clones, over 65% of them singletons. The specimen was peripheral blood mononuclear cells (PBMCs), collected before the fourth cycle of nivolumab. These TCRs come from a human donor with classical Hodgkin lymphoma.

CDR3 in DNA: TGTGCCAGCAAGAGGGGCTACGAGCAGTACTTC. Translating gives CASKRGYEQYF. This rearrangement joins TRBV4-2 to TRBJ2-7; the D gene could be TRBD1 or TRBD2 (5 bases each). Trimming removed 7 bases from V and 3 bases from J, with 7 bases in between. This CDR3 has 11 residues. Germline V gene sequence: CDR1 LGHNA, CDR2 YNFKEQ.

This clone was observed at least ten times. The chain carries TRBV15 and TRBJ2-2; D is unclear. The germline CDR1 and CDR2 sequences are LNHNV and YYDKDF (reference sequence). The CDR3 extends over 17 amino acids. Trimming removed 5 bases at V and 5 bases at J, with 21 bases between. CDR3 nucleotides: TGTGCCACCAGCCCCCAACTCCGTCGGTTGGGGACCGGGGAGCTGTTTTTT. Translated, it gives CATSPQLRRLGTGELFF. Drawing the rest from reference TRBV15 and TRBJ2-2, the complete variable domain is DAMVIQNPRYQVTQFGKPVTLSCSQTLNHNVMYWYQQKSSQAPKLLFHYYDKDFNNEADTPDNFQSRRPNTSFCFLDIRSPGLGDTAMYLCATSPQLRRLGTGELFFGEGSRLTVL.

V is TRBV18 and J is TRBJ2-1; tentative D call: TRBD1 (5 bases). In germline, CDR1 is KGHSH, CDR2 LQKENI. Trimming cost V 2 bases and J 1 base, with 9 bases left between them. CDR3 length equals 15 residues. The CDR3 DNA reads as TGTGCCAGCTCACCAGATCAGGGTTCCTACAATGAGCAGTTCTTC. It translates to CASSPDQGSYNEQFF.

The chain is built from TRBV7-8 and TRBJ1-3; 8 bases line up with TRBD1. The J segment lost 7 bases and the V segment lost 4 bases, leaving 6 bases of the junction unmatched. The CDR3 length is 14 residues. Germline CDR1 reads SGHVS; CDR2 reads FQNEAQ. This chain's CDR3 is CASSYNRGTNTIYF. CDR3 sequence (DNA): TGTGCCAGCAGCTACAACAGGGGGACGAACACCATATATTTT. Full variable domain (remainder filled in from reference TRBV7-8 and TRBJ1-3): GAGVSQSPRYKVAKRGQDVALRCDPISGHVSLFWYQQALGQGPEFLTYFQNEAQLDKSGLPSDRFFAERPEGSVSTLKIQRTQQEDSAVYLCASSYNRGTNTIYFGEGSWLTVV.

The chain joins TRBV10-3 to TRBJ1-1, with a tentative D call TRBD1 (6 bases). The CDR3 totals 13 residues. The V end lost 10 bases, the J end lost 0 bases, and 12 bases lay between the germline ends. Germline CDR1 is ENHRY and CDR2 is SYGVKD. The chain's CDR3 is CATAGGMNTEAFF. For the CDR3, the DNA is TGTGCCACGGCGGGGGGCATGAACACTGAAGCTTTCTTT.

The J gene is TRBJ2-1, the V gene TRBV4-3; D assignment may be TRBD1 or TRBD2 (6 bases each). This CDR3 is 16 amino acids long. From germline, CDR1 is LGHNA and CDR2 YSLEER. The V end lost 0 bases, the J end lost 3 bases, and 12 bases lay between the germline ends. The CDR3 nucleotides are TGCGCCAGCAGCCAAGAAGGGGGGTTAGGCTACAATGAGCAGTTCTTC. Amino acid sequence: CASSQEGGLGYNEQFF.

The chain joins TRBV27 to TRBJ2-2, with D perhaps TRBD2 (6 bases). Germline CDR1 reads MNHEY; CDR2 reads SMNVEV (reference sequence). The CDR3 loop spans 13 amino acids. V gave up 6 bases and J gave up 8 bases, with 13 bases separating them. The CDR3 is CASRTLARGELFF. The CDR3 bases are TGTGCCAGCAGGACACTAGCAAGGGGGGAGCTGTTTTTT.

This sequence joins TRBV5-4 and TRBJ1-6, with D uncertain. Trimming shortened V by 0 bases and J by 9 bases, and 13 bases separated the two germline ends. This CDR3 is built from 15 residues. Germline V gene data show CDR1 as SGHNT and CDR2 as YYREEE (reference sequence). The CDR3 DNA reads as TGTGCCAGCAGCTTGGATGCGGGATCGGTTTCACCCCTCCACTTT. Protein product: CASSLDAGSVSPLHF.

In DNA, the CDR3 is TGTGCCAGCAGCTCGACGGGACAGGGTCGGATAGTAGCCAAAAACATTCAGTACTTC. It specifies CASSSTGQGRIVAKNIQYF. The V gene is TRBV7-2, the J gene TRBJ2-4; TRBD1 aligns across 9 bases. V trimming: 4 bases; J trimming: 0 bases; junction bases outside the gene matches: 13. This CDR3 region has 19 residues. Germline V lookup: CDR1 SGHTA, CDR2 FQGNSA.

The chain combines TRBV11-3 with TRBJ2-7; D gene unclear. This CDR3 comprises 14 residues. Germline CDR1 reads SGHNT; CDR2 reads YENEEA. V was pared by 7 bases and J by 2 bases, with 15 bases between. CDR3 nucleotide sequence: TGTGCCAGCACCCCCCTCGGGCCCCCCTACGAGCAGTACTTC. This translates into CASTPLGPPYEQYF.

The chain combines TRBV6-5 with TRBJ2-5; 8 bases agree with TRBD2. V shed 5 bases and J 4 bases; nucleotides not matched to a gene: 9. The CDR3 loop spans 15 amino acids. The germline V gene has CDR1 MNHEY and CDR2 SVGAGI. The CDR3 reads CASSLSGGAGETQYF. DNA for the CDR3: TGTGCCAGCAGTCTCTCCGGGGGGGCTGGAGAGACCCAGTACTTC.

The chain carries TRBV28 and TRBJ1-2; D gene unclear. The germline CDR1 and CDR2 sequences are MDHEN and SYDVKM. The CDR3 consists of 14 residues. Trimming took 0 bases from V and 1 from J, leaving 6 bases between them. The CDR3 DNA reads as TGTGCCAGCAGTTTATGGGGCAGTAACTATGGCTACACCTTC. Its translation: CASSLWGSNYGYTF.

CDR3 nucleotides: TGCGCCAGCAGCCAGGTGCATAATTCACCCCTCCACTTT. This gives the protein CASSQVHNSPLHF. The J gene is TRBJ1-6, the V gene TRBV4-3; no reliable D call. Per the germline V gene, CDR1 is LGHNA and CDR2 is YSLEER. V was shortened by 3 bases and J by 5 bases, with 5 bases between the two germline ends. The CDR3 contains 13 residues.

Details on this clone: A read error may account for a junction end that differs from germline. This chain connects TRBV6-6 to TRBJ2-2; unclear D gene. The CDR3 is 13 amino acids. Germline V lookup: CDR1 MNHNY, CDR2 SVGAGI (reference sequence). The CDR3 is CASSYWNTGELFF. As DNA, the CDR3 is TGTGCCAGCAGCTACTGGAACACCGGGGAGCTGTTTTTT.

The chain combines TRBV11-2 with TRBJ1-6; tentatively, D is TRBD1 (6 bases). With 3 bases removed from V and 0 bases from J, the gap between germline ends came to 12 bases. This CDR3 has 17 amino acids. Germline V gene lookup returns CDR1 SGHAT and CDR2 FQNNGV. In DNA form, the CDR3 reads TGTGCCAGCAGCTTGCGAAGGGGGGGCTCCTATAATTCACCCCTCCACTTT. This gives the protein CASSLRRGGSYNSPLHF.

This chain joins TRBV4-2 and TRBJ2-5, with 12 bases fitting TRBD1. Trimming cost V 0 bases and J 8 bases; bases outside gene matches: 7. Per germline, CDR1 LGHNA and CDR2 YNFKEQ. The CDR3 is 16 residues long. The chain's CDR3 is CASSQDGGDRGPTQYF. Here the CDR3 DNA reads TGTGCCAGCAGCCAAGATGGAGGGGACAGGGGGCCCACCCAGTACTTC.

The rearrangement uses TRBV4-3 and TRBJ2-7; D is ambiguous. This CDR3 comprises 14 residues. Germline values: CDR1 LGHNA, CDR2 YSLEER. Trimming removed 0 bases from V and 1 base from J, with 7 bases in between. Here the CDR3 DNA reads TGCGCCAGCAGCCAAGAGCAGGCGTCCTACGAGCAGTACTTC. Translation: CASSQEQASYEQYF.

The genes are TRBV7-9 and TRBJ1-2, with D perhaps matching TRBD1 (6 bases). The V end lost 5 bases, the J end lost 14 bases, and 15 bases lay between the germline ends. CDR1 SEHNR and CDR2 FQNEAQ come from the germline V gene (reference sequence). This CDR3 has 11 amino acids. The CDR3 region has the DNA TGTGCCAGCAGCCCAATTAACAGGGTAACCTTC. Translated, it gives CASSPINRVTF.

The chain uses TRBV5-5 and TRBJ2-7; 10 nucleotides agree with TRBD1. Trimming took 4 bases from V and 4 from J; bases not matched to a gene: 2. Germline lookup yields CDR1 SGHKS and CDR2 YYEKEE (reference sequence). The CDR3 runs to 13 residues. CDR3 sequence (DNA): TGTGCCAGCAGCCGGGGACAGGGGTACGAGCAGTACTTC. It is translated as CASSRGQGYEQYF.

The genes are TRBV29-1 and TRBJ1-2; D is ambiguous. The CDR3 is 13 residues long. Trimming cost V 4 bases and J 2 bases, with 11 bases left between them. Germline loops: CDR1 SQVTM, CDR2 ANQGSEA. CDR3 nucleotides: TGCAGCGTTGTAACAGACCCGAACTATGGCTACACCTTC. This gives the protein CSVVTDPNYGYTF. The full variable domain, in which reference TRBV29-1 and TRBJ1-2 provide the parts outside the CDR3, is SAVISQKPSRDICQRGTSLTIQCQVDSQVTMMFWYRQQPGQSLTLIATANQGSEATYESGFVIDKFPISRPNLTFSTLTVSNMSPEDSSIYLCSVVTDPNYGYTFGSGTRLTVV.

This clone was counted a single time. The J gene is TRBJ2-1, the V gene TRBV18, with D possibly matching TRBD1 (6 bases). The CDR3 totals 16 residues. V gave up 3 bases and J gave up 3 bases, with 15 bases separating them. Germline values: CDR1 KGHSH, CDR2 LQKENI. The CDR3: CASSPLIGQNYNEQFF. In DNA, the CDR3 is TGTGCCAGCTCACCTCTCATTGGACAGAACTACAATGAGCAGTTCTTC. The full variable domain, in which reference TRBV18 and TRBJ2-1 provide the parts outside the CDR3, is NAGVMQNPRHLVRRRGQEARLRCSPMKGHSHVYWYRQLPEEGLKFMVYLQKENIIDESGMPKERFSAEFPKEGPSILRIQQVVRGDSAAYFCASSPLIGQNYNEQFFGPGTRLTVL.

The chain is built from TRBV5-1 and TRBJ2-6; D not resolved. V dropped 0 bases and J dropped 1 base, with 8 bases sitting between them. Germline CDR1 and CDR2: SGHRS and YFSETQ. The CDR3 is 16 amino acids. The CDR3 protein is CASSLGDGSGANVLTF. For the CDR3, the DNA is TGCGCCAGCAGCTTGGGGGATGGTTCTGGGGCCAACGTCCTGACTTTC.

The chain recombines TRBV6-1 with TRBJ1-6; D is unclear. Germline V gene sequence: CDR1 MNHNS, CDR2 SASEGT. V was cut by 4 bases and J by 9 bases, with 4 bases left in between. CDR3 length: 11 residues. The CDR3 protein is CASSGSSPLHF. The CDR3 nucleotides read TGTGCCAGCAGTGGAAGTTCACCCCTCCACTTT.

This chain connects TRBV7-2 to TRBJ1-5; possibly TRBD1 for D (6 bases). The germline V gene encodes CDR1 SGHTA and CDR2 FQGNSA. V lost 1 base to trimming and J lost 5 bases, with 12 bases between them. This CDR3 region has 15 residues. CDR3 protein: CASSLEGGRDQPQHF. The CDR3 DNA sequence: TGTGCCAGCAGCTTAGAGGGGGGAAGGGATCAGCCCCAGCATTTT.

V usage is TRBV9 and J usage is TRBJ2-3; TRBD2 matches 8 bases. Unmatched junction bases numbered 8, after V lost 3 bases and J lost 2 bases. The V gene's germline CDR1 is SGDLS and CDR2 YYNGEE. CDR3 length: 16 amino acids. CDR3 residues: CASSGPAGVATDTQYF. The CDR3 nucleotides read TGTGCCAGCAGCGGACCAGCGGGGGTTGCCACAGATACGCAGTATTTT.

This sequence joins TRBV28 and TRBJ2-7; TRBD1 aligns across 10 bases. Germline V gene data show CDR1 as MDHEN and CDR2 as SYDVKM. The CDR3 runs to 13 residues. The ends lost 7 bases at V and 4 bases at J; junction bases unmatched: 4. CDR3 nucleotides: TGTGCCAGCAACGTGGACAGGGGGTACGAGCAGTACTTC. Amino acid sequence: CASNVDRGYEQYF.

By share, this clone counts as medium-sized. This rearrangement joins TRBV30 to TRBJ1-6, with no clear D. The CDR3 is made up of 15 amino acids. Germline CDR1 reads GTSNPN; CDR2 reads SVGIG (reference sequence). V was shortened by 0 bases and J by 6 bases, with 12 bases between the two germline ends. The chain's CDR3 is CAWSVPYRGNSPLHF. The CDR3 DNA reads TGTGCCTGGAGTGTACCGTACAGAGGTAATTCACCCCTCCACTTT. Drawing the rest from reference TRBV30 and TRBJ1-6, the complete variable domain is SQTIHQWPATLVQPVGSPLSLECTVEGTSNPNLYWYRQAAGRGLQLLFYSVGIGQISSEVPQNLSASRPQDRQFILSSKKLLLSDSGFYLCAWSVPYRGNSPLHFGNGTRLTVT.

The V call is TRBV5-1, the J call TRBJ1-1; 7 nucleotides agree with TRBD1. The trim removed 5 bases at V and 0 bases at J, leaving 7 bases unmatched. CDR3 length equals 15 residues. Germline CDR1 reads SGHRS; CDR2 reads YFSETQ. The CDR3 here is CASRGETGVNTEAFF. CDR3 in DNA: TGCGCCAGCAGAGGAGAAACAGGGGTGAACACTGAAGCTTTCTTT.

The rearrangement links TRBV5-6 to TRBJ2-1; the match to TRBD2 covers 10 bases. The CDR3 sequence is 16 residues long. Trimming removed 6 bases from V and 2 bases from J; junction bases left unmatched: 8. Per the germline V gene, CDR1 is SGHDT and CDR2 is YYEEEE. The CDR3 DNA reads as TGTGCCAGCACCAGCGGGGGGGTGTCCACCTACAATGAGCAGTTCTTC. It encodes CASTSGGVSTYNEQFF.

This clone was observed once. The chain links TRBV6-6 to TRBJ2-3; D gene uncertain. CDR1 is MNHNY and CDR2 is SVGAGI in the germline V gene (reference sequence). The germline V and J ends were trimmed by 3 bases and 4 bases, with 17 bases remaining between them. This CDR3 comprises 16 residues. In DNA, the CDR3 is TGTGCCAGCAGTTATTATCGAGTTCGGGCTTCAGATACGCAGTATTTT. The encoded protein is CASSYYRVRASDTQYF.